At least ten counts were recorded for the clone carrying this T cell receptor (beta chain). What it binds is unknown. Unmatched junction bases numbered 3, after V lost 5 bases and J lost 8 bases. CDR1 is ENHRY, CDR2 SYGVKD, per germline. This CDR3 has 12 amino acids. TCRdb reprocessed the PCR reads with MiXCR, giving one entry per CDR3 protein. The repertoire holds about 36,000 distinct CDR3 sequences, with 15% to 20% as singletons. Based on a CD8+CD4-CCR7+CD45RA+ profile, naive CD8 T cells were sorted. The data originate from a study of molecular identifiers for immune sequencing clone quantification. Overall study findings and caveats: In a background of around 1 million naive cells, spiked Jurkat TCR RNA from one cell was reportedly detectable. The share of molecules held by clones above 20 RNA copies was over 97% in effector cells and under 1% in naive cells.

V and J are TRBV10-3 and TRBJ1-2; 9 bases align to TRBD1. The specimen was naive CD8+ T cells from blood, with Jurkat cell RNA spiked in. Subset noted: FACS-sorted CD8+CD4-CCR7+CD45RA+ naive T cells. This sequence originates from a human donor in good health. Some libraries in this study had Jurkat cell RNA spiked in. CDR3 DNA sequence: TGTGCCATCAGTCGGGACAGGGACGGCTACACCTTC. It encodes CAISRDRDGYTF.